The T cell receptor (beta chain) described here comes from a study of radiation and T cells in renal cell carcinoma. The table lists this clone with a few counts. The table came from immunoSEQ multiplex PCR; TCRdb's copy has only in-frame clones and leaves some out. The sample has roughly 86,000 clones, roughly 80% seen once. The sample's time point: blood 4 weeks post-SBRT, at nephrectomy. Treatment meaning: 15 Gy SBRT to primary tumor, nephrectomy 4 weeks later. The TCR originated in a man aged 50-59 years with renal cell carcinoma. The sample here was blood, taken from a patient whose treatment included radiotherapy and nephrectomy.

The chain's CDR3 is CASSEGGDYTEAFF. The CDR3 DNA follows: TGCGCCAGCAGTGAGGGGGGAGATTACACTGAAGCTTTCTTT. The gene calls are TRBV10-1 and TRBJ1-1, with D maybe TRBD1 (5 bases). With 2 bases removed from V and 3 bases from J, the gap between germline ends came to 10 bases. CDR1 is WNHNN and CDR2 is SYGVQD in the germline V gene (reference sequence). This CDR3 has 14 residues.